This T cell receptor beta chain was captured in a study of T-cell memory formation after mild COVID-19. TCRdb reprocessed the 5' RACE reads via MiXCR and lists one record per CDR3 protein. There are about 190,000 distinct CDR3 sequences in the sample; around 20% occur only once, and roughly 2.3% lies in the top ten. CDR1 is LGHDT, CDR2 YNNKEL, per germline (reference sequence). CDR3 length equals 15 residues. Trimming pared 1 base from V and 2 bases from J, leaving 8 bases between. The chain couples TRBV3-1 to TRBJ2-2; D is unclear. This sequence was found in an adult woman who had mild COVID-19 (a few samples of this study predate the infection). Cell type and time point are not known. The specimen was PBMCs or a T cell subset sorted from them (not recorded which). The chain's CDR3 is CASSQGWHNTGELFF. CDR3 nucleotides: TGTGCCAGCAGCCAAGGATGGCACAACACCGGGGAGCTGTTTTTT.